This T cell receptor (beta chain) comes out of a study of patients and donors after allogeneic stem cell transplantation. Germline trimming cut 5 bases from V and 4 bases from J; bases unmatched to any gene: 4. This CDR3 is 14 amino acids long. Germline V lookup: CDR1 SQVTM, CDR2 ANQGSEA. MiXCR, applied by TCRdb to the RT-PCR reads, yields one record per CDR3 protein. The profile covers roughly 200,000 distinct CDR3 sequences, with less than 50% appearing a single time and about 9.9% taken by the ten largest. This chain uses TRBV29-1 with TRBJ2-2, with 10 bases fitting TRBD1. Sequenced input: blood, either unsorted or a sorted T cell fraction (not recorded which). The receptor's source is a human donor who was either an allogeneic HSCT recipient or a stem cell or donor lymphocyte infusion donor (not recorded which). It is not recorded whose cells these are; they may come from a transplant donor. The CDR3 is CSVRDRGPTGELFF. DNA of the CDR3: TGCAGCGTTCGGGACAGGGGACCCACCGGGGAGCTGTTTTTT.